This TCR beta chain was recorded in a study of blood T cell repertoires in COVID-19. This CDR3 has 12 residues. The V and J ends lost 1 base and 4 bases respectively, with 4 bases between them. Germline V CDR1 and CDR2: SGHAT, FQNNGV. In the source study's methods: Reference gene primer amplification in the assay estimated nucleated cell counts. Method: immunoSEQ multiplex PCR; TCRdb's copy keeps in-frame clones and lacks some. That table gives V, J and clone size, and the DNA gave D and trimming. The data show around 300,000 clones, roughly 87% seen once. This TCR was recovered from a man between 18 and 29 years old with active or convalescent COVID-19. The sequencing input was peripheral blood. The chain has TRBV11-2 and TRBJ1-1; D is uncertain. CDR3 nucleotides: TGTGCCAGCAGCTTAGGGCTCACTGAAGCTTTCTTT. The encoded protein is CASSLGLTEAFF.